A single sample is the source of the 17 T cell receptor beta chains below, sequenced in a study of cytomegalovirus exposure and HLA in healthy donors. The PCR contained 60 Vbeta and 13 Jbeta primers. The table came from immunoSEQ multiplex PCR; TCRdb's copy has only in-frame clones and leaves some out. The sample shows some 140,000 clones, roughly 80% of them seen only once. The sequenced material came from PBMCs. These receptor sequences come from a man aged 25 to 40 in good health and CMV-seronegative.

The J gene is TRBJ2-7, the V gene TRBV25-1, with 7 bases aligning to TRBD2. The CDR3 contains 14 residues. After removal of 2 bases from V and 2 bases from J, the junction contained 3 bases not matched to a gene. The V gene's germline CDR1 is MGHDK and CDR2 SYGVNS. CDR3 DNA: TGTGCCAGCAGTGAAGCTAGCGGTCCCTACGAGCAGTACTTC. As protein: CASSEASGPYEQYF.

The chain joins TRBV28 to TRBJ2-1, with 11 bases aligning to TRBD2. Germline V CDR1 and CDR2: MDHEN, SYDVKM. CDR3 length: 15 amino acids. With V trimmed by 7 bases and J by 2 bases, 4 bases remained unmatched. This CDR3 reads CASNPGLAAYNEQFF. CDR3 nucleotide sequence: TGTGCCAGCAATCCGGGACTAGCGGCCTACAATGAGCAGTTCTTC.

Only a few counts were recorded for this clone. The CDR3 protein is CASRHKINEQFF. CDR3 DNA: TGTGCCAGCAGACATAAAATAAATGAGCAGTTCTTC. The J gene is TRBJ2-1, the V gene TRBV16; D unclear. The V gene's germline CDR1 is KGHSY and CDR2 FQNENV. The CDR3 has 12 residues. Trimming stripped 6 bases from V and 7 bases from J, with 10 bases between.

The V and J genes are TRBV19 and TRBJ2-1; D is undetermined. The CDR3 spans 14 residues. The germline V and J ends were trimmed by 2 bases and 7 bases, with 12 bases remaining between them. Germline V CDR1 and CDR2: LNHDA, SQIVND (reference sequence). Here the CDR3 reads CASSINDFSNEQFF. The CDR3 DNA follows: TGTGCCAGTAGTATAAACGACTTCTCAAATGAGCAGTTCTTC.

This sequence joins TRBV19 and TRBJ2-7; the D gene is possibly TRBD2 (5 bases). This CDR3 has 15 amino acids. Per germline, CDR1 LNHDA and CDR2 SQIVND (reference sequence). V shed 1 base and J shed 1 base, with 11 bases lying between them. The CDR3: CASSIGLAPSYEQYF. In DNA, the CDR3 is TGTGCCAGTAGTATAGGGTTAGCGCCTTCCTACGAGCAGTACTTC.

The rearrangement joins TRBV6-5 to TRBJ2-6, with 7 bases lining up with TRBD1. CDR3 length: 16 residues. J was trimmed by 0 bases and V by 4 bases; bases with no gene match: 3. Germline V gene lookup returns CDR1 MNHEY and CDR2 SVGAGI. The CDR3 sequence: CASSWTGTSGANVLTF. DNA for the CDR3: TGTGCCAGCAGTTGGACAGGAACCTCTGGGGCCAACGTCCTGACTTTC.

The genes are TRBV20-1 and TRBJ1-1; D is undetermined. Germline V lookup: CDR1 DFQATT, CDR2 SNEGSKA (reference sequence). The CDR3 runs to 11 residues. Trimming stripped 6 bases from V and 3 bases from J, with 8 bases between. The CDR3, as DNA: TGCAGTGCCCAGGACTACACTGAAGCTTTCTTT. Its protein is CSAQDYTEAFF.

This clone was found a few times. The CDR3 nucleotides read TGTGCCAGAGGGGGACAGAAAGCTTTCTTT. It encodes CARGGQKAFF. The V gene is TRBV2, the J gene TRBJ1-1, with TRBD1 matching 7 bases. This CDR3 is 10 amino acids long. Germline V lookup: CDR1 SNHLY, CDR2 FYNNEI. Unmatched junction bases numbered 4, after V lost 9 bases and J lost 9 bases.

This chain connects TRBV13 to TRBJ2-1; 8 bases line up with TRBD1. V gave up 5 bases and J gave up 7 bases; unmatched junction bases: 7. The CDR3 extends over 14 amino acids. CDR1 PRHDT and CDR2 FYEKMQ come from the germline V gene (reference sequence). For the CDR3, the DNA is TGTGCCAGCAGCCCCATGACAGGGGTAAATGAGCAGTTCTTC. As protein: CASSPMTGVNEQFF.

This chain links TRBV5-1 with TRBJ2-1; D is ambiguous. The CDR3 loop spans 13 amino acids. Germline V gives CDR1 SGHRS, CDR2 YFSETQ. Trimming took 1 base from V and 5 from J, leaving 7 bases between them. The CDR3 sequence: CASSLNADNEQFF. The CDR3 region has the DNA TGCGCCAGCAGCTTGAATGCGGACAATGAGCAGTTCTTC.

V and J are TRBV5-4 and TRBJ1-3; 7 bases fit TRBD1. The CDR3 is made up of 14 amino acids. Germline CDR1 is SGHNT and CDR2 is YYREEE (reference sequence). V shed 3 bases, J shed 3 bases, and the junction held 3 bases outside the gene matches. CDR3 sequence: CASSSQGGGNTIYF. The CDR3 DNA reads as TGTGCCAGCAGCTCCCAGGGGGGTGGAAACACCATATATTTT.

V usage is TRBV12-5 and J usage is TRBJ1-1; D is unresolved. With 2 bases removed from V and 7 bases from J, the gap between germline ends came to 11 bases. The CDR3 consists of 13 residues. In germline, CDR1 is LGHNT, CDR2 FRNRAP. The CDR3 loop is CASGLRGLGEAFF. The CDR3 bases are TGTGCTAGTGGTTTGAGAGGTCTCGGTGAAGCTTTCTTT.

The chain has TRBV4-2 and TRBJ2-1; tentative D call: TRBD2 (5 bases). V was shortened by 1 base and J by 3 bases, with 13 bases between the two germline ends. CDR3 length: 16 amino acids. CDR1 LGHNA and CDR2 YNFKEQ come from the germline V gene. CDR3 residues: CASSQGAADRYNEQFF. As DNA, the CDR3 is TGTGCCAGCAGCCAAGGGGCAGCGGACCGCTACAATGAGCAGTTCTTC.

The chain employs TRBV14 and TRBJ1-1; TRBD1 is a possible D gene (6 bases). V was pared by 5 bases and J by 2 bases, with 12 bases between. The CDR3 is made up of 14 amino acids. The germline V gene encodes CDR1 SGHDN and CDR2 FVKESK. CDR3 residues: CASSDRTANTEAFF. In nucleotides, the CDR3 is TGTGCCAGCAGCGATAGGACAGCTAACACTGAAGCTTTCTTT.

This clone was seen once. The chain carries TRBV2 and TRBJ1-5; tentatively, D is TRBD1 (6 bases). The V gene's germline CDR1 is SNHLY and CDR2 FYNNEI. Trimming took off 4 bases at V and 2 bases at J, with 15 bases between the two ends. This CDR3 is built from 16 residues. CDR3 nucleotides: TGTGCCAGCAGTGCCCTAGGGGGGGCAGGCAATCAGCCCCAGCATTTT. This codes for CASSALGGAGNQPQHF.

The CDR3 DNA is TGTGCCAGCAGCTCTTCCCGCCTAGCGGGAGGACTCAAAAACATTCAGTACTTC. Amino acid sequence: CASSSSRLAGGLKNIQYF. The chain uses TRBV7-9 and TRBJ2-4; 11 bases match TRBD2. CDR3 length: 18 amino acids. The V segment lost 4 bases and the J segment 3 bases; nucleotides outside the gene matches: 11. Germline CDR1 is SEHNR and CDR2 is FQNEAQ (reference sequence).

There are a few counts of this clone. This rearrangement joins TRBV28 to TRBJ2-7; 10 bases line up with TRBD1. The CDR3 is made up of 16 amino acids. The V gene end was trimmed by 6 bases and the J gene end by 3 bases; junction bases not matched to a gene: 11. The germline CDR1 and CDR2 sequences are MDHEN and SYDVKM. The CDR3 DNA sequence: TGTGCCAGCAGACCCGGGACAGGGGCCTTGATCTACGAGCAGTACTTC. Amino acid sequence: CASRPGTGALIYEQYF.